These 9 T cell receptor beta chains share one sample of origin, sequenced in a study of T cell clonality in common variable immunodeficiency. Assay: immunoSEQ multiplex PCR; the TCRdb copy retains only in-frame clones and omits some. Sampling found tens of thousands of clones, none seen once. Source material: peripheral blood mononuclear cells. The receptors here all came from a person aged 18 to 69 in good health.

This clone has at least ten counts. The sequenced fragment ends 3 residues before the CDR3 boundary, so the rest is inferred from the germline J gene. The V gene is TRBV28, the J gene TRBJ1-5, with a possible D match to TRBD1 (6 bases). Germline V CDR1 and CDR2: MDHEN, SYDVKM. The ends were cut back, 2 bases at V and 4 bases at J, with 18 bases in the middle. This CDR3 contains 17 residues. Incomplete CDR3 DNA: TGTGCCAGCAGTTTACCCAACTTGGGGGCCCCAAATCAGCCC. Translation gives CASSLPNLGAPNQP. In full, the CDR3 reads CASSLPNLGAPNQPQHF.

This clone was seen ten or more times. Incomplete CDR3 DNA: TGCGCCAGCAGCACGGGGACTGCCCCGGTC. It translates to CASSTGTAPV. The full CDR3 sequence reads CASSTGTAPVLTF. This sequence joins TRBV5-1 and TRBJ2-6; the D gene is possibly TRBD2 (6 bases). The read halts 3 residues ahead of the CDR3 end, with the missing end drawn from the germline J gene. Germline-derived CDR1 and CDR2 are SGHRS and YFSETQ. The CDR3 is 13 amino acids.

This clone has at least ten counts. The observed sequence ends 3 residues before the CDR3 terminus, with the missing tail filled in from the germline J gene. The genes are TRBV5-1 and TRBJ2-7; D is perhaps TRBD1 (6 bases). This CDR3 has 13 amino acids. Germline CDR1 SGHRS, CDR2 YFSETQ. V was cut by 0 bases and J by 2 bases, with 6 bases left in between. Incomplete CDR3 DNA: TGCGCCAGCAGCTTGGACAGGGCCTACGAG. Protein: CASSLDRAYE. The entire CDR3 sequence reads CASSLDRAYEQYF.

In its sample, this clone was seen many times. The CDR3 end lies 3 residues beyond the end of the read and is filled in from the germline J gene. The gene calls are TRBV7-2 and TRBJ1-5, with D possibly being TRBD1 (6 bases). The CDR3 runs 14 residues. V gave up 4 bases and J gave up 2 bases, with 9 bases separating them. Germline assignment: CDR1 SGHTA and CDR2 FQGNSA. The CDR3 DNA, read in part, is TGTGCCAGCAGCTCCAGACAGGGCAATCAGCCC. Amino acid sequence: CASSSRQGNQP. The full CDR3 sequence reads CASSSRQGNQPQHF.

The table lists this clone with many counts. The DNA ends 3 residues before the CDR3 does, and the rest of the CDR3 is filled in from the germline J gene. The rearrangement joins TRBV29-1 to TRBJ2-7, with D possibly TRBD1 on 5 matching bases. V dropped 7 bases and J dropped 5 bases, with 21 bases sitting between them. The germline CDR1 and CDR2 sequences are SQVTM and ANQGSEA. The length of the CDR3 is 14 residues. The DNA read from the CDR3 is TGCAGCGCCGCCCAAACAGGCATCATTCACGAG. It is translated as CSAAQTGIIHE. The whole CDR3 protein is CSAAQTGIIHEQYF.

This clone was recorded many times. The CDR3 is cut off 3 residues early in the read; its end comes from the germline J gene. V gene TRBV3-1 (or the pseudogene TRBV3-2) combines with J gene TRBJ2-6; 8 bases are a match to TRBD1. CDR1 LGHDT and CDR2 YNNKEL come from the germline V gene (reference sequence). This CDR3 comprises 19 residues. Trimming at V came to 0 bases and at J to 1 base, leaving 8 bases not matched to a gene. The sequenced part of the CDR3 DNA is TGTGCCAGCAGCCAAGAAGACAGGGGACATACTTCTGGGGCCAACGTC. Translation gives CASSQEDRGHTSGANV. The full CDR3 reads CASSQEDRGHTSGANVLTF.

This clone was observed at least ten times. Sequencing ends 3 residues short of the CDR3 end; the germline J gene provides the rest. The rearrangement joins TRBV20-1 to TRBJ1-6; 9 bases align to TRBD1. Germline CDR1 DFQATT, CDR2 SNEGSKA (reference sequence). V lost 5 bases, J lost 8 bases, and 7 bases stayed unmatched. This CDR3 has 14 residues. CDR3 sequence reads: CSAQAGQGDSPLHF. Incomplete CDR3 DNA: TGCAGTGCTCAAGCGGGACAGGGAGATTCACCC.

Ten or more counts support this clone. The sequenced fragment ends 3 residues before the CDR3 boundary, so the rest is inferred from the germline J gene. The J gene is TRBJ2-1, the V gene TRBV19, with D possibly being TRBD2 (6 bases). V lost 4 bases and J 2 bases, leaving 12 bases between the germline ends. This CDR3 contains 15 residues. Per the germline V gene, CDR1 is LNHDA and CDR2 is SQIVND (reference sequence). The sequenced CDR3 bases are TGTGCCAGTAGTAGCGTCGGGGGAGCCTACAATGAG. Translating it yields CASSSVGGAYNE. In full, the CDR3 is CASSSVGGAYNEQFF.

Many counts were recorded for this clone. The CDR3 end is not reached by the read, which stops 3 residues before it; the germline J gene fills it in. The chain uses TRBV2 and TRBJ1-1; D may be TRBD1 (5 bases). CDR1 and CDR2 (germline): SNHLY, FYNNEI. The V gene lost 0 bases and the J gene lost 2 bases, with 13 bases spanning the gap. CDR3 size: 16 residues. Partial CDR3 DNA: TGTGCCAGCAGTGAAGCGACTAGGGGCCTAAACACTGAA. This codes for CASSEATRGLNTE. The CDR3 as a whole reads CASSEATRGLNTEAFF.